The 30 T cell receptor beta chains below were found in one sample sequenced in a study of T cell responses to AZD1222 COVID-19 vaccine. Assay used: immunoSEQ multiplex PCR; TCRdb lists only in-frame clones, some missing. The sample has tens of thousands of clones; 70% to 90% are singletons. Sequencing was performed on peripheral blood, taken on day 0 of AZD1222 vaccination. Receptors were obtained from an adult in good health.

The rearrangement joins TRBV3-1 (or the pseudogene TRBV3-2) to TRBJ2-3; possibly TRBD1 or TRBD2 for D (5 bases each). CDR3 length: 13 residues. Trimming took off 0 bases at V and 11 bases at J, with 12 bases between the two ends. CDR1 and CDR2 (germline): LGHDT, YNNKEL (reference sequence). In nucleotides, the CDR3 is TGTGCCAGCAGCCAAGAAGGGGCTGCGGGGCAGTATTTT. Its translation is CASSQEGAAGQYF.

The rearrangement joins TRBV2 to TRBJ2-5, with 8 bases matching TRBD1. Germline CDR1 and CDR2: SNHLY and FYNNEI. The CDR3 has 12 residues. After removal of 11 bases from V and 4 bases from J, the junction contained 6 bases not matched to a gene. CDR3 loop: CAAGGWRETQYF. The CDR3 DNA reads TGTGCCGCAGGGGGCTGGAGAGAGACCCAGTACTTC.

The CDR3 sequence: CASSTSSSGNTIYF. CDR3 DNA: TGTGCCAGTAGTACGTCCAGCTCTGGAAACACCATATATTTT. This chain joins TRBV19 and TRBJ1-3; D remains unclear. This CDR3 region has 14 residues. Germline values: CDR1 LNHDA, CDR2 SQIVND (reference sequence). The V gene lost 4 bases and the J gene lost 0 bases, with 7 bases spanning the gap.

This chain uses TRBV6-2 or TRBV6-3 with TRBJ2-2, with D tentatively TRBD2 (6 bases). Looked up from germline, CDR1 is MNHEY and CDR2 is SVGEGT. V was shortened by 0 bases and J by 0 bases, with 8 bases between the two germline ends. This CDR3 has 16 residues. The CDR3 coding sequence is TGTGCCAGCAGTTACTCGGGCGGGACGAACACCGGGGAGCTGTTTTTT. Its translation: CASSYSGGTNTGELFF.

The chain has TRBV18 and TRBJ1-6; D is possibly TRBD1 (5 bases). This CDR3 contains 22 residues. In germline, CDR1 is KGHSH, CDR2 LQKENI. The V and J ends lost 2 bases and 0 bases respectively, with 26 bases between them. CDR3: CASSPNTLSRDIPSSYNSPLHF. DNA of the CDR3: TGTGCCAGCTCACCAAATACCCTCTCCAGGGATATTCCAAGCTCCTATAATTCACCCCTCCACTTT. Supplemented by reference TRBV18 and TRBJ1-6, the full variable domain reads NAGVMQNPRHLVRRRGQEARLRCSPMKGHSHVYWYRQLPEEGLKFMVYLQKENIIDESGMPKERFSAEFPKEGPSILRIQQVVRGDSAAYFCASSPNTLSRDIPSSYNSPLHFGNGTRLTVT.

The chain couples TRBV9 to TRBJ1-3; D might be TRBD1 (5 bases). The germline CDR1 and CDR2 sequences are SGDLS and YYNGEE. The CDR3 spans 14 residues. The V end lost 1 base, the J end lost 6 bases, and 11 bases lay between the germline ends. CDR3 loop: CASSVRGWENTIYF. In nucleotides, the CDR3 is TGTGCCAGCAGCGTACGGGGGTGGGAAAACACCATATATTTT.

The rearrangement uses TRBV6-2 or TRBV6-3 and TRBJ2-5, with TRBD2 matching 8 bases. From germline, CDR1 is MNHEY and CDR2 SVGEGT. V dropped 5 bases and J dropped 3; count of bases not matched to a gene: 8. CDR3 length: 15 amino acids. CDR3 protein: CASSTGIAGKETQYF. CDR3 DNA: TGTGCCAGCAGTACGGGGATAGCGGGAAAAGAGACCCAGTACTTC.

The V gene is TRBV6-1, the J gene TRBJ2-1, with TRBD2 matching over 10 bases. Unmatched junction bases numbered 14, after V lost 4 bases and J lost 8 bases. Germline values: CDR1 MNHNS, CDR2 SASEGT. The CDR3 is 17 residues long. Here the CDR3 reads CASSVTLTSGGVYEQFF. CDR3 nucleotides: TGTGCCAGCAGTGTCACCCTTACGAGCGGGGGGGTGTATGAGCAGTTCTTC.

In DNA, the CDR3 is TGTGCCAGCAGCGGACAGGGTAATTCACCCCTCCACTTT. This encodes CASSGQGNSPLHF. The V and J genes are TRBV5-4 and TRBJ1-6; 8 positions match TRBD1. This CDR3 is built from 13 residues. Germline V CDR1 and CDR2: SGHNT, YYREEE (reference sequence). V shed 4 bases, J shed 6 bases, and the junction held 0 bases outside the gene matches.

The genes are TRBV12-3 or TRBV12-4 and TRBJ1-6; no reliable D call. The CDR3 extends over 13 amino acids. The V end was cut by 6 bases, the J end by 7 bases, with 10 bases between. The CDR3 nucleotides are TGTGCCAGCAGGGGAGTCGGAAATTCACCCCTCCACTTT. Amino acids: CASRGVGNSPLHF.

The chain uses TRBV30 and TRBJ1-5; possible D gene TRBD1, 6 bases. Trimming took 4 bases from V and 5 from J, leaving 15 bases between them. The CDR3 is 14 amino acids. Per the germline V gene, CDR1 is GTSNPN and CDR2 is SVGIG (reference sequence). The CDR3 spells CAWTPSQGDQPQHF. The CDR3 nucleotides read TGTGCCTGGACGCCCTCACAGGGAGATCAGCCCCAGCATTTT.

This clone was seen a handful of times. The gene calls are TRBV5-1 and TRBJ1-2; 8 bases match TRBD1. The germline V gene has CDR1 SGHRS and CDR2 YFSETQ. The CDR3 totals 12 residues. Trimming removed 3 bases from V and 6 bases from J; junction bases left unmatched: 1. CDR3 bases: TGCGCCAGCAGCTCGACAGGGGATGGCTACACCTTC. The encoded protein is CASSSTGDGYTF.

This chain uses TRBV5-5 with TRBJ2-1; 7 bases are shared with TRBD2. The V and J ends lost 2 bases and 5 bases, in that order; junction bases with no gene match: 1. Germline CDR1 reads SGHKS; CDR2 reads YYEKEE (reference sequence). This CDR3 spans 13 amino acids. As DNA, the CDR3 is TGTGCCAGCAGCTTCCGGGGGGACAATGAGCAGTTCTTC. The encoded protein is CASSFRGDNEQFF.

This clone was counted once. The CDR3 region has the DNA TGTGCCAGCAGTTATAGTGGTTTACTAGTCACCGGGGAGCTGTTTTTT. Amino acid sequence: CASSYSGLLVTGELFF. The chain joins TRBV6-5 to TRBJ2-2, with D perhaps matching TRBD2 (5 bases). The CDR3 has 16 residues. CDR1 and CDR2 from the germline V gene are MNHEY and SVGAGI. Trimming stripped 3 bases from V and 4 bases from J, with 15 bases between.

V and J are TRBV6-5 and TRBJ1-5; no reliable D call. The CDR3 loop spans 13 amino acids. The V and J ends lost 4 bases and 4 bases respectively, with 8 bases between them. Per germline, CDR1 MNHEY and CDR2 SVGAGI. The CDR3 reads CASSWSLNQPQHF. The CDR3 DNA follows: TGTGCCAGCAGTTGGTCACTTAATCAGCCCCAGCATTTT.

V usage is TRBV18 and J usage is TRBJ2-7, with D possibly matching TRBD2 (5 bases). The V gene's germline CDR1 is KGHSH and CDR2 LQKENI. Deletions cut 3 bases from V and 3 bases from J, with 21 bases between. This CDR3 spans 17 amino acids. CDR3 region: CASSPSGSPSHHYEQYF. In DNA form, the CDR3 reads TGTGCCAGCTCACCCAGCGGCTCGCCATCACACCACTACGAGCAGTACTTC.

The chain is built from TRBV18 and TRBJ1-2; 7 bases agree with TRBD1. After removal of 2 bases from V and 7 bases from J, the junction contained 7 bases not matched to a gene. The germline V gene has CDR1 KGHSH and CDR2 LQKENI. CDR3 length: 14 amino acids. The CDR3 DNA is TGTGCCAGCTCACCATCAGGACAGGCAATTGGCTACACCTTC. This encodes CASSPSGQAIGYTF. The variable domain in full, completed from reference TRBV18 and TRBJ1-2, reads NAGVMQNPRHLVRRRGQEARLRCSPMKGHSHVYWYRQLPEEGLKFMVYLQKENIIDESGMPKERFSAEFPKEGPSILRIQQVVRGDSAAYFCASSPSGQAIGYTFGSGTRLTVV.

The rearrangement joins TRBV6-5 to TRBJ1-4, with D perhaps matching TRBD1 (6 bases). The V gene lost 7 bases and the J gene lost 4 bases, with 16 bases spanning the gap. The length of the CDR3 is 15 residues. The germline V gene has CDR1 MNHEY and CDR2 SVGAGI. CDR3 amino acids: CASNTGQRGNEKLFF. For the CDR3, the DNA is TGTGCCAGCAATACAGGGCAACGGGGTAATGAAAAACTGTTTTTT.

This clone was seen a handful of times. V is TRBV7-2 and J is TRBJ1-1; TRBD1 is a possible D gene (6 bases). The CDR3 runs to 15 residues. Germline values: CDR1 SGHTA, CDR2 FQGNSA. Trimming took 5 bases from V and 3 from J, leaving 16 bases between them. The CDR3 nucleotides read TGTGCCAGCAGCATACCACAGGGAGTGGACACTGAAGCTTTCTTT. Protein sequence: CASSIPQGVDTEAFF.

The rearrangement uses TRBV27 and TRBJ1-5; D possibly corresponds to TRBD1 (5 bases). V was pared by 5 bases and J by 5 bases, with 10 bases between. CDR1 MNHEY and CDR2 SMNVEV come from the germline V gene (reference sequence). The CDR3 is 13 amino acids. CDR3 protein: CASSVRVDQPQHF. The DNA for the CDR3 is TGTGCCAGCAGTGTCAGGGTCGATCAGCCCCAGCATTTT.

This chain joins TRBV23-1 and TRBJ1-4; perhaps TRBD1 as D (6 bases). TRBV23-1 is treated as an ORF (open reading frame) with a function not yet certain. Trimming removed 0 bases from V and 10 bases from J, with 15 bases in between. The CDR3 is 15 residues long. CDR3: CASSQSPRGRSKLFF. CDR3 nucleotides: TGCGCCAGCAGTCAATCCCCCAGGGGCAGGTCAAAACTGTTTTTT.

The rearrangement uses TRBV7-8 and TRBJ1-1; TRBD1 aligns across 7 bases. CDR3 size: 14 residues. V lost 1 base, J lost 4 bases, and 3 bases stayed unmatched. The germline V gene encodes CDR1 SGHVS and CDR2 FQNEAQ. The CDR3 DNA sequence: TGTGCCAGCAGCTTAGAGGGGGCCGCCACTGAAGCTTTCTTT. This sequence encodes CASSLEGAATEAFF.

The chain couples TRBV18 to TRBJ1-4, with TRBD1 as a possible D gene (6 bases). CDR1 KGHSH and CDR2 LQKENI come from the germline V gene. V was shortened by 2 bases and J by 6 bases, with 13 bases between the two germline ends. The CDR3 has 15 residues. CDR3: CASSPGPGAYEKLFF. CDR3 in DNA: TGTGCCAGCTCACCAGGGCCGGGGGCGTATGAAAAACTGTTTTTT. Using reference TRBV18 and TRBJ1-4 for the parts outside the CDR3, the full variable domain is NAGVMQNPRHLVRRRGQEARLRCSPMKGHSHVYWYRQLPEEGLKFMVYLQKENIIDESGMPKERFSAEFPKEGPSILRIQQVVRGDSAAYFCASSPGPGAYEKLFFGSGTQLSVL.

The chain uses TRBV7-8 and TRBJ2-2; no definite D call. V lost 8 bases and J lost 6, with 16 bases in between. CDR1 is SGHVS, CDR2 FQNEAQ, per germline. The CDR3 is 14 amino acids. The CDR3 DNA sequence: TGTGCCAGCCGCGCCACAGAAATTTCCGGGGAGCTGTTTTTT. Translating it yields CASRATEISGELFF.

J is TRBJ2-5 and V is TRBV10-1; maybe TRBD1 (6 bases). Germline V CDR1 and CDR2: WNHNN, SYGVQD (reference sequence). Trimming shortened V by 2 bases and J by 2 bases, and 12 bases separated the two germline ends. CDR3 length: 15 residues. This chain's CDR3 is CASSEAWGPQETQYF. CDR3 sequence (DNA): TGCGCCAGCAGTGAGGCCTGGGGGCCTCAAGAGACCCAGTACTTC.

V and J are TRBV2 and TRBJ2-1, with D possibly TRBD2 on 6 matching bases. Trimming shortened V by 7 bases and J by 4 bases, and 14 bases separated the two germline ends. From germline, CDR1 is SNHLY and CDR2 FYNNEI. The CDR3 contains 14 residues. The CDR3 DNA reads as TGTGCCAGCATGGGACTTGAAGAATACAATGAGCAGTTCTTC. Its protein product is CASMGLEEYNEQFF.

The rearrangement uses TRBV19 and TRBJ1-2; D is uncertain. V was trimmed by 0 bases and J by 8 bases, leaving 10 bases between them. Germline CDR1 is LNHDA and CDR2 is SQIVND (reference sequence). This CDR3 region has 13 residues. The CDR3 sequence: CASSIDERSGYTF. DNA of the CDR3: TGTGCCAGTAGTATAGATGAGAGATCAGGCTACACCTTC.

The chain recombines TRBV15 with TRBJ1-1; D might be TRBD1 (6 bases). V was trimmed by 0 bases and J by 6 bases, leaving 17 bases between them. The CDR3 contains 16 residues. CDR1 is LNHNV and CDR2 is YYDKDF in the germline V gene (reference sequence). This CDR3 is CATSRDFVRPGAEAFF. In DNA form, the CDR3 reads TGTGCCACCAGCAGAGACTTCGTCCGCCCAGGGGCTGAAGCTTTCTTT.

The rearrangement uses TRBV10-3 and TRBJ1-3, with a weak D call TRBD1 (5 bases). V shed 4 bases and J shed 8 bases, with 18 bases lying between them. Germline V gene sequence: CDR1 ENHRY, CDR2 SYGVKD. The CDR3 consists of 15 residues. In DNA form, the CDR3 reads TGTGCCATCAGTGCGACAGATACAACCTCGGACACCATATATTTT. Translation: CAISATDTTSDTIYF.

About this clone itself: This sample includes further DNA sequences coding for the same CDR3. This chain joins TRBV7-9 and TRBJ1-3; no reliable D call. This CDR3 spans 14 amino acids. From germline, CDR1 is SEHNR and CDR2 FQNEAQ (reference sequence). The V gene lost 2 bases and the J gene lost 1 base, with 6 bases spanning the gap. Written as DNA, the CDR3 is TGTGCCAGCAGCTTATCCGGGTCTGGAAACACCATATATTTT. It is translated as CASSLSGSGNTIYF.